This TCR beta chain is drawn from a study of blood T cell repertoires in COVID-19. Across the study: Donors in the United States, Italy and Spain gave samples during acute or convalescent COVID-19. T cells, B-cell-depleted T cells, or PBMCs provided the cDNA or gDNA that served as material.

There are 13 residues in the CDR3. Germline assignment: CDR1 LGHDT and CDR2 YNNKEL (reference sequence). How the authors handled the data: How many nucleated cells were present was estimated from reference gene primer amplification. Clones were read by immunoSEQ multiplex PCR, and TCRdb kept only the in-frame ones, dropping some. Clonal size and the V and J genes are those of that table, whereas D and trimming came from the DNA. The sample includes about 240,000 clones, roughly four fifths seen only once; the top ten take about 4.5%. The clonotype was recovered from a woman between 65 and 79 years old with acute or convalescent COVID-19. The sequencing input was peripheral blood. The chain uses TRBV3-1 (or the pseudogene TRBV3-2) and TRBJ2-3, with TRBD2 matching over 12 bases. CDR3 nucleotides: TGTGCGACTAGCGGGGGCAGCACAGATACGCAGTATTTT. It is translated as CATSGGSTDTQYF.